These 7 T cell receptor beta chains originate from one sample sequenced in a study of CD8 T cells in Susac syndrome. Random hexamers were used to reverse transcribe the RNA input (about 0.5 to 1 ug). From the immunoSEQ multiplex PCR reads, TCRdb called clonotypes with MiXCR, one entry per CDR3 protein. Of tens of thousands of distinct CDR3 sequences in the sample, about 91% were seen once. The sequenced sample was CD8+ T cells from PBMCs. The receptors were gathered from a human donor with multiple sclerosis.

This chain joins TRBV28 and TRBJ2-2; possibly TRBD1 for D (6 bases). V shed 6 bases and J shed 3 bases, with 17 bases lying between them. The length of the CDR3 is 16 residues. Germline CDR1 reads MDHEN; CDR2 reads SYDVKM. The chain's CDR3 is CASSFSPGQDTGELFF. CDR3 nucleotides: TGTGCCAGCAGCTTTTCGCCGGGACAAGACACCGGGGAGCTGTTTTTT.

The chain links TRBV28 to TRBJ1-2, with D possibly being TRBD1 (5 bases). CDR3 size: 14 residues. Germline values: CDR1 MDHEN, CDR2 SYDVKM. The V gene lost 2 bases and the J gene lost 3 bases, with 10 bases spanning the gap. DNA for the CDR3: TGTGCCAGCAGTTTAAGCGGGGGGTACTATGGCTACACCTTC. Translating it yields CASSLSGGYYGYTF.

The V gene is TRBV20-1, the J gene TRBJ2-7, with D tentatively TRBD2 (5 bases). CDR3 size: 13 residues. Germline V gives CDR1 DFQATT, CDR2 SNEGSKA (reference sequence). Trimming shortened V by 3 bases and J by 0 bases, and 9 bases separated the two germline ends. CDR3 loop: CSASLGSSYEQYF. The CDR3 DNA reads as TGCAGTGCTAGTCTGGGGAGCTCCTACGAGCAGTACTTC.

The gene calls are TRBV27 and TRBJ2-1; 10 positions match TRBD1. The CDR3 consists of 17 residues. Germline V gene lookup returns CDR1 MNHEY and CDR2 SMNVEV (reference sequence). V shed 2 bases, J shed 5 bases, and the junction held 9 bases outside the gene matches. Written as DNA, the CDR3 is TGTGCCAGCAGTTTAATGGGCCGACAGGGGGCAAACAATGAGCAGTTCTTC. Protein sequence: CASSLMGRQGANNEQFF.

The chain links TRBV12-3 or TRBV12-4 to TRBJ2-2; tentatively, D is TRBD1 (6 bases). The ends were cut back, 3 bases at V and 6 bases at J, with 14 bases in the middle. CDR3 size: 15 residues. Here the CDR3 reads CASSFWEQGAGELFF. The CDR3 DNA reads as TGTGCCAGCAGTTTCTGGGAACAGGGAGCCGGGGAGCTGTTTTTT.

In this sample, this clonotype turned up once. V and J are TRBV20-1 and TRBJ2-4; D ambiguous. CDR1 is DFQATT and CDR2 is SNEGSKA in the germline V gene (reference sequence). Trimming cost V 5 bases and J 0 bases, with 8 bases left between them. This CDR3 has 13 amino acids. The CDR3 is CSAEALAKNIQYF. The DNA for the CDR3 is TGCAGTGCTGAAGCGCTAGCCAAAAACATTCAGTACTTC.

This chain uses TRBV12-3 or TRBV12-4 with TRBJ2-5; D unclear. The CDR3 is made up of 12 amino acids. The V end was cut by 7 bases, the J end by 1 base, with 7 bases between. The CDR3 DNA follows: TGTGCCAGCACCCATGGCCAAGAGACCCAGTACTTC. Amino acid sequence: CASTHGQETQYF.